These T cell receptor beta chains were read from a single sample in a study of blood T cell repertoires in COVID-19. Some clones are missing from TCRdb's copy, which holds only in-frame ones; the method was immunoSEQ multiplex PCR. There are 300,000 or so clones in the sample; around 87% occur only once, and over 1% lies in the top ten. The sample consisted of peripheral blood. Source of these receptors: a man between 65 and 85 years old with acute or convalescent COVID-19. Each CDR3 is given with its conserved first and last residue. Each record gives: D gene, J gene, clone size, V gene, CDR3 protein, CDR3 DNA. The D gene is left open where the match is weak. Clone size is shown for a subset of rows, as once, few, many or a class of expanded clone.

>NA|TRBJ1-1|NA|TRBV6-2/TRBV6-3
CASSSQMNTEAFF
TGTGCCAGCAGTTCCCAGATGAACACTGAAGCTTTCTTT
>NA|TRBJ2-7|NA|TRBV2
CASSRERVQQYF
TGTGCCAGCAGCAGGGAACGGGTACAGCAGTACTTC
>NA|TRBJ2-7|NA|TRBV29-1
CSVVTFKRSYEQYF
TGCAGCGTTGTTACCTTTAAGCGCTCCTACGAGCAGTACTTC
>TRBD1|TRBJ2-7|NA|TRBV7-2
CASSLRSTGQGYFYEQYF
TGTGCCAGCAGCTTAAGATCTACTGGACAGGGCTATTTCTACGAGCAGTACTTC
>TRBD1|TRBJ1-5|once|TRBV15
CATSRPAGGGQPQHF
TGTGCCACCAGCAGACCCGCAGGGGGAGGCCAGCCCCAGCATTTT
>NA|TRBJ2-1|NA|TRBV11-3
CASSSTNNEQFF
TGTGCCAGCAGCTCCACAAACAATGAGCAGTTCTTC
>TRBD1|TRBJ2-1|once|TRBV3-1/TRBV3-2
CASSPPGQAYNEQFF
TGTGCCAGCAGTCCACCGGGACAGGCCTACAATGAGCAGTTCTTC
>NA|TRBJ2-1|NA|TRBV18
CASSPAGYNEQFF
TGTGCCAGCTCCCCCGCCGGGTACAATGAGCAGTTCTTC
>NA|TRBJ1-5|NA|TRBV21-1
CASSNDYQPQHF
TGTGCCAGCAGCAATGACTATCAGCCCCAGCATTTT
>NA|TRBJ2-4|NA|TRBV6-2/TRBV6-3
CASSLRTDGIQYF
TGTGCCAGCAGCCTCAGGACAGACGGGATTCAGTACTTC
>NA|TRBJ2-1|NA|TRBV4-1
CASSRLRGASYNEQFF
TGCGCCAGCAGCCGACTCAGGGGCGCGTCCTACAATGAGCAGTTCTTC
>TRBD1|TRBJ1-5|NA|TRBV27
CASRQGNQPQHF
TGTGCCAGCAGACAGGGGAATCAGCCCCAGCATTTT
>TRBD1|TRBJ1-2|NA|TRBV28
CASSLFQDRGRGYTF
TGTGCCAGCAGTTTGTTTCAGGACAGGGGGCGCGGCTACACCTTC
>NA|TRBJ1-5|NA|TRBV4-3
CASSLQGRIDQPQHF
TGCGCCAGCAGCCTCCAGGGGCGTATAGATCAGCCCCAGCATTTT
>NA|TRBJ2-1|NA|TRBV10-3
CATRPPTGSPLYNEQFF
TGTGCCACCCGACCACCTACAGGTTCTCCTCTCTACAATGAGCAGTTCTTC
>NA|TRBJ1-1|NA|TRBV12-5
CASGLAGLPMNTEAFF
TGTGCTAGTGGTTTGGCAGGTCTGCCAATGAACACTGAAGCTTTCTTT
>TRBD1|TRBJ2-3|NA|TRBV19
CASSVGTGSVRAQDTQYF
TGTGCCAGTAGTGTGGGGACAGGGTCTGTCAGGGCCCAAGATACGCAGTATTTT
>NA|TRBJ1-6|NA|TRBV6-5
CASSYSWTDPNSPLHF
TGTGCCAGCAGTTACTCGTGGACAGACCCAAATTCACCCCTCCACTTT
>TRBD2|TRBJ2-3|once|TRBV7-3
CASSLRLAGGTSTDTQYF
TGTGCCAGCAGCCTGAGACTAGCGGGGGGGACTAGCACAGATACGCAGTATTTT
>TRBD1|TRBJ2-5|once|TRBV2
CASSPGTGQTQYF
TGTGCCAGCAGTCCCGGGACAGGGCAGACCCAGTACTTC
>NA|TRBJ1-3|NA|TRBV5-4
CASSLDLIQGSGNTIYF
TGTGCCAGCAGCTTGGACTTAATACAGGGTTCTGGAAACACCATATATTTT
>NA|TRBJ1-4|NA|TRBV18
CASSSPNEKLFF
TGTGCCAGCTCATCTCCTAATGAAAAACTGTTTTTT
>TRBD1|TRBJ1-6|many|TRBV27
CASSLSRTGSSPLHF
TGTGCCAGCAGTTTATCCCGGACAGGAAGTTCACCCCTCCACTTT
>TRBD1|TRBJ2-7|NA|TRBV7-2
CASSPMGQGYEQYF
TGTGCCAGCAGCCCTATGGGACAGGGGTACGAGCAGTACTTC
>TRBD1|TRBJ1-6|NA|TRBV2
CASSDERGQNSPLHF
TGTGCCAGCAGTGACGAGAGGGGGCAGAATTCACCCCTCCACTTT
>NA|TRBJ2-3|NA|TRBV7-3
CASSPKLLDTQYF
TGTGCCAGCAGCCCGAAGCTCTTAGATACGCAGTATTTT
>NA|TRBJ1-6|few|TRBV30
CAWSPARGYNSPLHF
TGTGCCTGGAGTCCGGCCAGGGGCTATAATTCACCCCTCCACTTT
>NA|TRBJ1-6|NA|TRBV7-2
CASSPRQKSLNSPLHF
TGTGCCAGCAGTCCTCGTCAGAAATCCTTAAATTCACCCCTCCACTTT
>TRBD1|TRBJ2-3|NA|TRBV19
CASGPGTGVTSTDTQYF
TGTGCCAGTGGCCCAGGGACAGGGGTAACTAGCACAGATACGCAGTATTTT
>NA|TRBJ2-7|NA|TRBV6-5
CASKGQSFGYEQYF
TGTGCCAGCAAGGGGCAGAGCTTTGGGTACGAGCAGTACTTC
>NA|TRBJ1-4|NA|TRBV28
CASSSPGTFEKLFF
TGTGCCAGCAGTTCTCCCGGGACATTCGAAAAACTGTTTTTT